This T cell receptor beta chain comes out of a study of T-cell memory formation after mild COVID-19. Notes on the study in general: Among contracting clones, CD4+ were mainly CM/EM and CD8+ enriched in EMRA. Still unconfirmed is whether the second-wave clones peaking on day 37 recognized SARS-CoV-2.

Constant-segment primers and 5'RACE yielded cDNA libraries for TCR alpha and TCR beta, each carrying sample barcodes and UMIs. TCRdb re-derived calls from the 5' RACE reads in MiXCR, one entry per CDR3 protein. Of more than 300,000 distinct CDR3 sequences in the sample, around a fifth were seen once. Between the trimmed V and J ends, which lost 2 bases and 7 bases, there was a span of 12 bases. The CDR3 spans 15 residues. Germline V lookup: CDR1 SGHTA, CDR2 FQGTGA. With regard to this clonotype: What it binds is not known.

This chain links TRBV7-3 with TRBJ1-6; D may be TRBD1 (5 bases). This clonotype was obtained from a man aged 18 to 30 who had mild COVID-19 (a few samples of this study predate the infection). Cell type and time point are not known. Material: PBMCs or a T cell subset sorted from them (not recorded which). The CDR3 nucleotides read TGTGCCAGCAGCTTAGAGGGGCCGACCAATTCACCCCTCCACTTT. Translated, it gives CASSLEGPTNSPLHF.